This T cell receptor beta chain appears in the sequencing data of a study of cytomegalovirus exposure and HLA in healthy donors. In the study overall: From HLA-typed donors, an early data release held roughly 80 million unique TCRs.

Both 60 Vbeta primers and 13 Jbeta primers went into the PCR. Assay used: immunoSEQ multiplex PCR; TCRdb lists only in-frame clones, some missing. The sample has roughly 140,000 clones, 82% seen once. Study-wide findings and caveats: At a 0.05 false discovery rate, a later analysis found some 18,000 TCR beta sequences to be associated with HLA alleles. Later analysis placed DRB1 highest and HLA-C lowest in TCR association rates, which differed by HLA locus. The study recorded about 160 TCR beta chains that were cytomegalovirus-associated.

A single count supports this clone. Its specificity is unknown. Sequenced input: PBMCs. This TCR came from a male donor in good health and CMV-seronegative.

The CDR3 protein is CASSYGGRATGYEQYF. Here the CDR3 DNA reads TGTGCCAGCAGTTACGGCGGGAGGGCCACAGGATACGAGCAGTACTTC. The chain is built from TRBV6-5 and TRBJ2-7, with 9 bases lining up with TRBD2. CDR1 and CDR2 from the germline V gene are MNHEY and SVGAGI. CDR3 size: 16 residues. V lost 2 bases to trimming and J lost 4 bases; unmatched junction nucleotides: 9.